A selection of T cell receptor beta chains follows, all from one sample in a study of CD8+ T cells in alopecia areata. Generated by immunoSEQ multiplex PCR, the TCRdb table keeps only in-frame clones and is missing some. The sample records about 180,000 clones, about half being singletons. The input for sequencing was CD8+ T cells sorted from blood, taken at approximately week 52, from a patient treated with tofacitinib. These receptors came from a human donor with alopecia areata. The CDR3 runs from the conserved cysteine through the conserved F or W. A D gene is named only where the DNA matches it firmly. Clone sizes are given selectively: once, few, many, or a class where the clone is expanded.

TRBV30	-	11	once	TRBJ2-2	TGTGCCTGGACAGTCACCGGGGAGCTGTTTTTT	CAWTVTGELFF
TRBV2	TRBD1	12	-	TRBJ1-1	TGTGCCAGCAGGTACAGGGGGACTGAAGCTTTCTTT	CASRYRGTEAFF
TRBV6-5	-	14	once	TRBJ2-2	TGTGCCACTTACGACAGGGGAGGGGGCGGGGAGCTGTTTTTT	CATYDRGGGGELFF
TRBV4-1	TRBD1	16	-	TRBJ1-2	TGCGCCAGCAGCCTTGCCGGGACAGGGACTAACTATGGCTACACCTTC	CASSLAGTGTNYGYTF
TRBV7-3	-	13	few	TRBJ1-1	TGTGCCAGCAGCTTGGGACAGAACACTGAAGCTTTCTTT	CASSLGQNTEAFF
TRBV5-1	TRBD1	12	few	TRBJ2-5	TGCGCCAGCGGACAGGGTATGGAGACCCAGTACTTC	CASGQGMETQYF
TRBV5-1	-	15	few	TRBJ2-7	TGCGCCAGCAGCCCCATGGCAGGTCCAGGGGTGGAGGCGTACTTC	CASSPMAGPGVEAYF
TRBV30	-	16	-	TRBJ1-6	TGTGCCTGGAGTGTACTTAAGGGTTCCTATAATTCACCCCTCCACTTT	CAWSVLKGSYNSPLHF
TRBV29-1	-	12	few	TRBJ2-7	TGCAGCGTACAGGATTCCTACGAGTGGCAGTACTTC	CSVQDSYEWQYF
TRBV18	-	17	-	TRBJ2-1	TGTGCCAGCTCACCACCCCCAGGGTCGATTTCCTACAATGAGCAGTTCTTC	CASSPPPGSISYNEQFF
TRBV27	-	15	few	TRBJ1-5	TGTGCCAGCAGTCCCTGGACAGAAAGCAATCAGCCCCAGCATTTT	CASSPWTESNQPQHF
TRBV2	TRBD1	15	many	TRBJ1-2	TGTGCCAGCAGTGAAGCGGTCAGGGGGCTCGAGGGCTACACCTTC	CASSEAVRGLEGYTF
TRBV29-1	-	14	-	TRBJ2-5	TGCAGCGTTGAGGGTAGGGGGTACCAAGAGACCCAGTACTTC	CSVEGRGYQETQYF
TRBV11-2	TRBD1	16	few	TRBJ1-4	TGTGCCAGCAGCCCAACCCCGGACAGGAGTAATGAAAAACTGTTTTTT	CASSPTPDRSNEKLFF
TRBV30	TRBD1	16	few	TRBJ2-5	TGTGCCTGGAGTGTGCCGCGACAGGGGGCGGGAGAGACCCAGTACTTC	CAWSVPRQGAGETQYF
TRBV7-9	TRBD1	15	-	TRBJ2-7	TGTGCCAGCAGCTTTGGGGCTGAGGGGGCGGACGAGCAGTACTTC	CASSFGAEGADEQYF
TRBV30	TRBD2	13	few	TRBJ2-7	TGTGCCTGGACCCGGACTAGCTTCGACGAGCAGTACTTC	CAWTRTSFDEQYF
TRBV10-3	TRBD1	16	few	TRBJ2-2	TGTGCCATCAGGGAAGGCGCGACAGGGTCAAACGGGGAGCTGTTTTTT	CAIREGATGSNGELFF
TRBV9	TRBD2	14	once	TRBJ2-7	TGTGCCAGCAGCGTGGCCGGCGGGGGTTACGAGCAGTACTTC	CASSVAGGGYEQYF
TRBV6-1	-	14	-	TRBJ1-5	TGTGCCAGCAGTGGAGGGACTTTTAATCAGCCCCAGCATTTT	CASSGGTFNQPQHF
TRBV9	-	16	-	TRBJ2-2	TGTGCCAGCAGCCCTCGGACGGCGGCTCGGACCGGGGAGCTGTTTTTT	CASSPRTAARTGELFF
TRBV6-5	-	15	-	TRBJ1-1	TGTGCCAGCACCCCGGGCAGATGGGAGAACACTGAAGCTTTCTTT	CASTPGRWENTEAFF
TRBV6-1	-	12	-	TRBJ2-7	TGTGCCAGCGCGGGACGGAACTACGAGCAGTACTTC	CASAGRNYEQYF
TRBV7-3	-	13	once	TRBJ1-1	TGTGCCAGCAGCTTTACCGAGAACACTGAAGCTTTCTTT	CASSFTENTEAFF
TRBV6-5	-	12	once	TRBJ1-1	TGTGCCAGCAGTTCGAGTAGCACTGAAGCTTTCTTT	CASSSSSTEAFF
TRBV4-1	TRBD2	17	-	TRBJ2-1	TGCGCCAGCAGCCAGCCCTCGGGGACTAGCGGTTACAATGAGCAGTTCTTC	CASSQPSGTSGYNEQFF
TRBV5-4	-	14	-	TRBJ1-5	TGTGCCAGCAGCTTGAGGGAATCCAATCAGCCCCAGCATTTT	CASSLRESNQPQHF
TRBV27	-	15	-	TRBJ2-1	TGTGCCAGCAGTTTATTGCCGGGACACTACAATGAGCAGTTCTTC	CASSLLPGHYNEQFF
TRBV5-6	-	14	few	TRBJ1-1	TGTGCCAGCAGCTTGAGAGGGCCGAACACTGAAGCTTTCTTT	CASSLRGPNTEAFF
TRBV9	-	15	-	TRBJ2-7	TGTGCCAGCAGCGTAGGCGGGGCTGCCCCCTACGAGCAGTACTTC	CASSVGGAAPYEQYF
TRBV7-9	-	15	-	TRBJ2-7	TGTGCCAGCAGCTTAGCAACACTACTAGCCTACGAGCAGTACTTC	CASSLATLLAYEQYF
TRBV4-3	TRBD1	17	-	TRBJ2-2	TGCGCCAGCAGCCAACTATTCGACAGGGGGCCGTCCGGGGAGCTGTTTTTT	CASSQLFDRGPSGELFF
TRBV27	TRBD1	14	-	TRBJ2-7	TGTGCCAGCAGTTTAATTAGGGACAGCTACGAGCAGTACTTC	CASSLIRDSYEQYF
TRBV6-5	TRBD1	15	-	TRBJ1-5	TGTGCCAGCACCCAACGACAGGGCCTCAATCAGCCCCAGCATTTT	CASTQRQGLNQPQHF
TRBV29-1	-	12	-	TRBJ1-5	TGCAGCGTTTTAGGGGCGAATCAGCCCCAGCATTTT	CSVLGANQPQHF
TRBV6-5	-	16	-	TRBJ2-7	TGTGCCAGCAGTTACATCCCAGCAGGGGAAGACCTACAGCAGTACTTC	CASSYIPAGEDLQQYF
TRBV2	-	12	few	TRBJ2-3	TGTGCCAGCAGTGAGAGGGGGGATACGCAGTATTTT	CASSERGDTQYF
TRBV4-3	-	13	-	TRBJ1-1	TGCGCCAGCAGCCAAGCGTTCGGCTCGGGAGCTTTCTTT	CASSQAFGSGAFF
TRBV4-1	TRBD1	19	-	TRBJ2-6	TGCGCCAGCAGCCTCATGCCCGGGACAGGGGGATCTGGGGCCAACGTCCTGACTTTC	CASSLMPGTGGSGANVLTF
TRBV5-6	-	13	few	TRBJ2-2	TGTGCCAGCAGCTTGCCGTACACCGGGGAGCTGTTTTTT	CASSLPYTGELFF
TRBV12-5	-	15	-	TRBJ1-5	TGTGCTAGGAGAACAGCGACTTATAGCAATCAGCCCCAGCATTTT	CARRTATYSNQPQHF
TRBV27	-	15	-	TRBJ2-7	TGTGCCAGCAGGCCTTGGACATTCGGCTCCTACGAGCAGTACTTC	CASRPWTFGSYEQYF
TRBV27	TRBD1	14	-	TRBJ2-7	TGTGCCAGCAGCGCCGGGACAGGGGTCCACGAGCAGTACTTC	CASSAGTGVHEQYF
TRBV5-1	TRBD1	12	-	TRBJ1-2	TGCGCCAGCAGCTGGGACAGAACTCGCTACACCTTC	CASSWDRTRYTF
TRBV30	-	11	-	TRBJ2-7	TGTGCCTGGAGTGTACTGGATGAGCAGTACTTC	CAWSVLDEQYF
TRBV5-4	-	12	-	TRBJ2-7	TGTGCTTACTGGGGTATGTCCTACGAGCAGTACTTC	CAYWGMSYEQYF
TRBV27	-	15	-	TRBJ1-6	TGTGCCAGCAGTTTACCGCTCTCCTATAATTCACCCCTCCACTTT	CASSLPLSYNSPLHF
TRBV6-1	-	12	-	TRBJ2-1	TGTGCCAGCATTTACGGGTACAATGAGCAGTTCTTC	CASIYGYNEQFF
TRBV29-1	-	14	-	TRBJ1-2	TGCAGCGTCGACCTGGGAGTTCGCCACTATGGCTACACCTTC	CSVDLGVRHYGYTF
TRBV7-6	TRBD2	17	-	TRBJ2-5	TGTGCCAGCAGCCCCGGGACTAGCGGGGGGTTCCAAGAGACCCAGTACTTC	CASSPGTSGGFQETQYF
TRBV29-1	-	14	-	TRBJ2-7	TGCAGCGTTGAGCCGGGGCCGTACTTAGGAGAGCAGTACTTC	CSVEPGPYLGEQYF
TRBV13	TRBD1	13	-	TRBJ2-7	TGTGCCAGCAGCTCAGACAGGGATCACGAGCAGTACTTC	CASSSDRDHEQYF